The clone carrying this T cell receptor (beta chain) was recorded a few times. The sample belongs to a study of blood T cell repertoires in COVID-19. The V gene's germline CDR1 is SGHTA and CDR2 FQGNSA. V lost 5 bases, J lost 4 bases, and 11 bases lay in between. The CDR3 sequence is 13 residues long. Under the authors' procedure: Using reference gene primer amplification, nucleated cell counts were estimated. Here immunoSEQ multiplex PCR was the method, and the copy in TCRdb shows in-frame clones only, minus some. D and trimming come from the DNA, and the V and J calls and clone size come from that table. The sample lists under 300,000 clones, approximately 78% occurring once.

This sequence originates from a woman between 18 and 30 years old with acute or convalescent COVID-19. This chain joins TRBV7-2 and TRBJ1-1; D is perhaps TRBD1 (6 bases). Material for sequencing was peripheral blood. Written as DNA, the CDR3 is TGTGCCAGCAGCGAACAAGGGGGCACTGAAGCTTTCTTT. It encodes CASSEQGGTEAFF.